This T cell receptor (beta chain) was captured by sequencing in a study of lymphopenia after photon versus proton radiotherapy. Here immunoSEQ multiplex PCR was the method, and the copy in TCRdb shows in-frame clones only, minus some. Among some 30,000 clones listed, 85% to 90% were seen once. Between the trimmed V and J ends, which lost 4 bases and 2 bases, there was a span of 8 bases. CDR1 KGHSH and CDR2 LQKENI come from the germline V gene. This CDR3 spans 13 amino acids. This clone was detected a few times. This sample includes further DNA sequences coding for the same CDR3. The specimen comprised peripheral blood, sampled from a patient treated with photon-based radiotherapy. This clonotype originated in a woman in her fifties or sixties with pancreatic cancer. The chain couples TRBV18 to TRBJ1-1; maybe TRBD1 (5 bases). Here the CDR3 reads CASSQGRNTEAFF. In nucleotides, the CDR3 is TGTGCCAGCTCACAGGGGAGAAACACTGAAGCTTTCTTT.